One sample yielded the 23 T cell receptor beta chains listed below, sequenced in a study of T cells in women clearing cervical HPV infection. Method: immunoSEQ multiplex PCR; TCRdb's copy keeps in-frame clones and lacks some. Its table records roughly 36,000 clones. Sequencing was performed on blood buffy coat. The source is a woman between 18 and 75 years old with a cervical HPV16 infection that either progressed to CIN3+ or cleared (not recorded which).

Points on this clone: From the germline J gene comes the end of the CDR3, since the read stops 3 residues before it. J is TRBJ1-1 and V is TRBV30; D might be TRBD1 (5 bases). Germline V gene sequence: CDR1 GTSNPN, CDR2 SVGIG (reference sequence). There are 13 residues in the CDR3. The CDR3 loop reads CAWSASGTETAFF. Incomplete CDR3 DNA: TGTGCCTGGAGTGCTAGCGGGACTGAGACC.

A word on this clone: The CDR3 end lies 3 residues beyond the end of the read and is filled in from the germline J gene. This chain uses TRBV7-2 with TRBJ2-7; unclear D gene. V lost 5 bases and J 6 bases, leaving 11 bases between the germline ends. Germline CDR1 reads SGHTA; CDR2 reads FQGNSA. The CDR3 covers 12 residues. CDR3: CASSPPSGEQYF. The part of the CDR3 DNA that was read is TGTGCCAGCAGCCCCCCCTCGGGCGAG. Full variable domain (remainder filled in from reference TRBV7-2 and TRBJ2-7): GAGVSQSPSNKVTEKGKDVELRCDPISGHTALYWYRQSLGQGLEFLIYFQGNSAPDKSGLPSDRFSAERTGGSVSTLTIQRTQQEDSAVYLCASSPPSGEQYFGPGTRLTVT.

As concerns this clone: Read coverage stops 3 residues before the CDR3 terminus; the germline J gene supplies the remainder. This chain links TRBV20-1 with TRBJ2-3; TRBD2 is a possible D gene (5 bases). The CDR3 has 14 amino acids. The germline V gene encodes CDR1 DFQATT and CDR2 SNEGSKA (reference sequence). CDR3 DNA (partial): TGCAGTGCACACGAATTCTCTAGCAATCAGCCG. Its protein is CSAHEFSSNQP. In full, the CDR3 reads CSAHEFSSNQPQYF.

To note about this clone: Read data end 3 residues before the CDR3 end; the end is taken from the germline J gene. The chain is built from TRBV2 and TRBJ2-7; TRBD1 might be the D (6 bases). Germline CDR1 SNHLY, CDR2 FYNNEI. This CDR3 is 13 amino acids long. Between the trimmed V and J ends, which lost 6 bases and 4 bases, there was a span of 13 bases. Partial CDR3 DNA: TGTGCCAGCAGCCCTAGCCAGGGGTACGAG. It specifies CASSPSQGYE. The full-length CDR3 reads as CASSPSQGYEQYF.

To note about this clone: The read stops 3 residues short of the end of the CDR3; the missing end is completed from the germline J gene. The V and J genes are TRBV20-1 and TRBJ1-6; TRBD1 matches at 8 bases. V trimming: 0 bases; J trimming: 10 bases; junction bases outside the gene matches: 5. Germline loops: CDR1 DFQATT, CDR2 SNEGSKA (reference sequence). This CDR3 has 14 residues. The covered CDR3 bases are TGCAGTGCTAGAGATCCCACAGGGGGATCACCC. Its protein is CSARDPTGGSP. The complete CDR3 sequence is CSARDPTGGSPLHF.

On this clone itself: The sequenced fragment ends 3 residues before the CDR3 boundary, so the rest is inferred from the germline J gene. The genes are TRBV5-1 and TRBJ2-3; D perhaps matches TRBD2 (5 bases). This CDR3 comprises 13 residues. Per germline, CDR1 SGHRS and CDR2 YFSETQ. CDR3 protein: CASSLVLEETQYF. The CDR3 bases that were read are TGCGCCAGCAGCTTGGTACTAGAAGAGACG. The full variable domain, in which reference TRBV5-1 and TRBJ2-3 provide the parts outside the CDR3, is KAGVTQTPRYLIKTRGQQVTLSCSPISGHRSVSWYQQTPGQGLQFLFEYFSETQRNKGNFPGRFSGRQFSNSRSEMNVSTLELGDSALYLCASSLVLEETQYFGPGTRLTVL.

As for this clone: The CDR3 extends 3 residues past the end of the read, so its final part is completed from the germline J gene. The rearrangement links TRBV7-9 to TRBJ1-2; TRBD1 is a possible D gene (5 bases). The CDR3 is 12 amino acids. Per germline, CDR1 SEHNR and CDR2 FQNEAQ (reference sequence). CDR3 DNA (partial): TGTGCCAGCAGCTTACCCGGGACTAGC. It encodes CASSLPGTS. The full CDR3 is CASSLPGTSYTF.

Comment on this clone: The read ends 3 residues before the CDR3 terminus; that terminus is restored from the germline J gene. This rearrangement joins TRBV7-9 to TRBJ1-1; D remains unclear. CDR1 is SEHNR and CDR2 is FQNEAQ in the germline V gene (reference sequence). The CDR3 contains 14 residues. The CDR3 is CASSKLGPKREAFF. The CDR3 DNA, read in part, is TGTGCCAGCAGCAAACTTGGGCCAAAACGGGAA.

Remarks on this clone: The CDR3 end falls 3 residues outside the read, so it is completed with the germline J gene. The V call is TRBV7-3, the J call TRBJ2-7; D might be TRBD1 (5 bases). Trimming left V 3 bases short and J 6 bases short, with 12 bases between. The CDR3 contains 13 residues. Germline loops: CDR1 SGHTA, CDR2 FQGTGA. Partial CDR3 DNA: TGTGCCAGCAGCTTGGACACTATCTCCGAG. Its protein product is CASSLDTISE. From start to end, the CDR3 is CASSLDTISEQYF.

Of note for this clone: Read sequence stops 3 residues before the CDR3 end, and the germline J gene provides the missing end. The J gene is TRBJ2-2, the V gene TRBV7-3; 10 nucleotides align to TRBD1. The CDR3 has 15 amino acids. Germline-derived CDR1 and CDR2 are SGHTA and FQGTGA. V trimming: 5 bases; J trimming: 3 bases; junction bases outside the gene matches: 3. CDR3 region: CASSPTGGDTGELFF. CDR3 DNA (partial): TGTGCCAGCAGCCCGACAGGGGGCGACACCGGGGAG.

With regard to this clone: The read ends 3 residues early relative to the CDR3; the germline J gene fills the gap. The chain recombines TRBV5-6 with TRBJ1-4; the D gene is possibly TRBD1 (5 bases). From germline, CDR1 is SGHDT and CDR2 YYEEEE. The CDR3 sequence is 13 residues long. Trimming stripped 3 bases from V and 8 bases from J, with 11 bases between. The CDR3 sequence is CASSSIGGEKLFF. The CDR3 bases that were read are TGTGCCAGCAGCTCGATCGGGGGGGAAAAA.

This clone is labeled medium-sized (0.01 to 0.1%) based on frequency. The read finishes 3 residues shy of the CDR3 end, and the germline J gene is used to complete it. The chain joins TRBV7-2 to TRBJ2-1; TRBD1 agrees at 7 bases. Unmatched junction bases numbered 10, after V lost 6 bases and J lost 5 bases. Germline CDR1 reads SGHTA; CDR2 reads FQGNSA. CDR3 length: 15 residues. The DNA read from the CDR3 is TGTGCCAGCAGTCGATCAGGGGGATCCCACAATGAG. As protein: CASSRSGGSHNE. The entire CDR3 protein is CASSRSGGSHNEQFF.

As for this clone: Coverage ceases 3 residues before the CDR3 finishes, and the germline J gene fills in the end. The chain links TRBV7-3 to TRBJ2-3; TRBD2 aligns across 9 bases. Germline values: CDR1 SGHTA, CDR2 FQGTGA. Trimming took 5 bases from V and 5 from J; bases not matched to a gene: 5. The CDR3 has 14 residues. The CDR3 sequence: CASSPRGGGDTQYF. The DNA read from the CDR3 is TGTGCCAGCAGCCCGCGGGGGGGCGGAGATACG.

With respect to this clone: The read gets to within 3 residues of the CDR3 end, and the germline J gene fills in the rest. The rearrangement joins TRBV12-3 or TRBV12-4 to TRBJ2-1; 9 nucleotides agree with TRBD2. Trimming at V came to 2 bases and at J to 0 bases, leaving 5 bases not matched to a gene. The CDR3 covers 17 residues. The sequenced CDR3 bases are TGTGCCAGCAGTTTATTCCATAGCGGGGGCTCCTACAATGAG. This codes for CASSLFHSGGSYNE. The CDR3, in full, reads CASSLFHSGGSYNEQFF.

About this clone itself: The junction departs from the called germline gene at one end, perhaps through a read error. The read ends 3 residues early relative to the CDR3; the germline J gene fills the gap. Other DNA sequences from this sample encode an identical CDR3 as well. The gene calls are TRBV20-1 and TRBJ1-3; D perhaps matches TRBD1 (5 bases). From germline, CDR1 is DFQATT and CDR2 SNEGSKA (reference sequence). The CDR3 totals 14 residues. This CDR3 is CSARKAGTGNTIYF. The CDR3 bases that were read are TGCAGTGCTAGAAAGGCAGGGACTGGAAACACT.

As regards this clone: The read terminates 3 residues ahead of where the CDR3 ends, so the germline J gene completes it. This rearrangement joins TRBV11-2 to TRBJ2-3; 7 bases are a match to TRBD2. CDR1 and CDR2 (germline): SGHAT, FQNNGV. This CDR3 is built from 15 residues. The sequenced part of the CDR3 DNA is TGTGCCAGCAGCTTAGGGGACTATAGTCTAGAGACG. It codes for CASSLGDYSLET. The complete CDR3 reads CASSLGDYSLETQYF.

With respect to this clone: The CDR3 is cut off 3 residues early in the read; its end comes from the germline J gene. J is TRBJ2-3 and V is TRBV5-1; TRBD2 matches at 10 bases. The CDR3 loop spans 15 amino acids. CDR1 and CDR2 (germline): SGHRS, YFSETQ. Incomplete CDR3 DNA: TGCGCCAGCAGCCCCAGCGGGAGGGCCTGGGAGACG. Translated, it gives CASSPSGRAWET. The entire CDR3 is CASSPSGRAWETQYF.

Note on this clone: Coverage ceases 3 residues before the CDR3 finishes, and the germline J gene fills in the end. The V call is TRBV4-2, the J call TRBJ2-7; no firm D call. This CDR3 comprises 15 residues. Trimming took 0 bases from V and 1 from J, leaving 10 bases between them. CDR1 LGHNA and CDR2 YNFKEQ come from the germline V gene. The sequenced CDR3 bases are TGTGCCAGCAGCCAAGACTTCCCAGGATCCTACGAG. Protein sequence: CASSQDFPGSYE. The full CDR3 sequence reads CASSQDFPGSYEQYF.

This clone is labeled medium-sized based on frequency. With the read ending 3 residues before the CDR3 end, the germline J gene is used to fill in that end. V and J are TRBV18 and TRBJ1-4; D remains ambiguous. With 7 bases removed from V and 7 bases from J, the gap between germline ends came to 19 bases. Germline CDR1 is KGHSH and CDR2 is LQKENI. The CDR3 loop spans 15 amino acids. The CDR3 protein is CASFPGRAIGEKLFF. The part of the CDR3 DNA that was read is TGTGCCAGCTTCCCGGGGAGAGCGATAGGTGAAAAA.

On this clone: Sequencing ends 3 residues short of the CDR3 end; the germline J gene provides the rest. This chain joins TRBV6-2 or TRBV6-3 and TRBJ2-1, with D perhaps TRBD2 (6 bases). Germline CDR1 is MNHEY and CDR2 is SVGEGT. The CDR3 consists of 14 residues. V shed 3 bases and J shed 3 bases, with 9 bases lying between them. The CDR3 sequence: CASSYAGFYNEQFF. Incomplete CDR3 DNA: TGTGCCAGCAGTTATGCGGGGTTCTACAATGAG.

A note on this clone: With the read ending 3 residues before the CDR3 end, the germline J gene is used to fill in that end. The chain carries TRBV20-1 and TRBJ2-7, with TRBD2 matching 9 bases. There are 16 residues in the CDR3. V shed 0 bases and J 3 bases; nucleotides not matched to a gene: 9. From germline, CDR1 is DFQATT and CDR2 SNEGSKA (reference sequence). The sequenced part of the CDR3 DNA is TGCAGTGCTAGAGATAGTTCGCGGGGGGGAAACTACGAG. Protein sequence: CSARDSSRGGNYE. The full CDR3 reads CSARDSSRGGNYEQYF.

As regards this clone: Coverage ceases 3 residues before the CDR3 finishes, and the germline J gene fills in the end. This chain connects TRBV19 to TRBJ1-1; D possibly corresponds to TRBD1 (6 bases). Looked up from germline, CDR1 is LNHDA and CDR2 is SQIVND (reference sequence). The CDR3 covers 15 residues. The CDR3 reads CASSIKGGGPYEAFF. CDR3 bases read: TGTGCCAGTAGTATAAAAGGGGGAGGCCCCTACGAG.

A remark on this clone: The read terminates 3 residues ahead of where the CDR3 ends, so the germline J gene completes it. The genes are TRBV19 and TRBJ1-2; 7 nucleotides align to TRBD1. The CDR3 covers 14 residues. CDR1 LNHDA and CDR2 SQIVND come from the germline V gene (reference sequence). CDR3 DNA (partial): TGTGCCAGTAGGAACAGGGGTATGTACAATGAC. Protein product: CASRNRGMYND. Given in full, the CDR3 is CASRNRGMYNDYTF. The full variable domain, completed using reference TRBV19 and TRBJ1-2, is DGGITQSPKYLFRKEGQNVTLSCEQNLNHDAMYWYRQDPGQGLRLIYYSQIVNDFQKGDIAEGYSVSREKKESFPLTVTSAQKNPTAFYLCASRNRGMYNDYTFGSGTRLTVV.